These T cell receptor beta chains were read from a single sample in a study of CD8 T cells in ankylosing spondylitis. TCRdb independently ran MiXCR on the 5' RACE reads; one entry per CDR3 protein. The top ten hold less than 7.5% of the sample, which has roughly 130,000 distinct CDR3 sequences, approximately 8.4% seen once. The specimen sequenced was synovial fluid, either unsorted or a sorted T cell fraction (not recorded which). The receptors originated from a male donor with ankylosing spondylitis. The CDR3 runs from the conserved cysteine through the conserved F or W. A D gene is named only where the DNA matches it firmly. Clone size is not always given. Where it is, it says once, few, many or a class for expanded clones.

cdr3_length	j_call	clone_size	v_call	d_call	cdr3_aa	cdr3_nt
13	TRBJ2-2	many	TRBV7-2	NA	CASSPRDVGELFF	TGTGCCAGCAGCCCCAGGGACGTCGGGGAGCTGTTTTTT
15	TRBJ2-5	NA	TRBV5-1	TRBD1	CASSLAGQGQETQYF	TGCGCCAGCAGCTTGGCGGGACAGGGGCAAGAGACCCAGTACTTC
12	TRBJ2-1	many	TRBV12-5	NA	CASAQRYNEQFF	TGTGCTAGTGCCCAACGGTACAATGAGCAGTTCTTC
16	TRBJ2-3	few	TRBV4-3	TRBD2	CASSPHSGRFTDTQYF	TGCGCCAGCAGCCCCCACAGCGGGAGGTTCACAGATACGCAGTATTTT
15	TRBJ1-2	few	TRBV12-3/TRBV12-4	TRBD1	CASSFRQGGDYGYTF	TGTGCCAGCAGTTTTAGGCAGGGGGGTGACTATGGCTACACCTTC
12	TRBJ2-5	few	TRBV19	NA	CASRDRQETQYF	TGTGCCAGTAGGGACAGACAAGAGACCCAGTACTTC
14	TRBJ1-2	few	TRBV20-1	TRBD1	CRTLGQGVWDGYTF	TGCAGGACCCTGGGACAGGGGGTTTGGGACGGCTACACCTTC
14	TRBJ2-1	NA	TRBV20-1	TRBD1	CSATRQGRDNEQFF	TGCAGTGCTACTCGACAGGGCCGGGACAATGAGCAGTTCTTC
17	TRBJ2-1	NA	TRBV10-3	TRBD2	CAIRGTSGDNSYNEQFF	TGTGCCATCAGGGGGACTAGCGGGGACAACTCCTACAATGAGCAGTTCTTC
15	TRBJ2-2	many	TRBV7-9	NA	CASSPRLVNTGELFF	TGTGCCAGCAGCCCCCGACTAGTGAACACCGGGGAGCTGTTTTTT
13	TRBJ2-7	few	TRBV20-1	NA	CSARAGYTGEQYF	TGCAGTGCTAGGGCAGGTTACACCGGCGAGCAGTACTTC
14	TRBJ1-2	medium-sized	TRBV29-1	NA	CSVEVNLRGYGYTF	TGCAGCGTCGAGGTGAATCTCAGGGGCTATGGCTACACCTTC
14	TRBJ1-2	few	TRBV7-2	TRBD1	CASSSSWTGERYTF	TGTGCCAGCAGCTCAAGCTGGACAGGGGAGCGCTACACCTTC
17	TRBJ1-5	few	TRBV5-1	NA	CASALGRDTDPNQPQHF	TGCGCCAGCGCCCTTGGGCGGGACACCGACCCGAATCAGCCCCAGCATTTT
15	TRBJ2-5	few	TRBV4-1	NA	CASTLRGGGGKTQYF	TGCGCCAGCACCCTGAGGGGAGGGGGAGGGAAGACCCAGTACTTC
13	TRBJ2-5	many	TRBV5-1	TRBD1	CASSNTGGNTQYF	TGCGCCAGCAGTAATACAGGGGGTAACACCCAGTACTTC
14	TRBJ2-1	NA	TRBV27	TRBD2	CASRRLAVGWEQFF	TGTGCCAGCAGACGACTAGCAGTAGGTTGGGAGCAGTTCTTC
12	TRBJ2-5	many	TRBV29-1	TRBD1	CSVDRYQETQYF	TGCAGCGTGGACAGGTACCAAGAGACCCAGTACTTC
15	TRBJ2-1	NA	TRBV6-4	NA	CASSRGPFGYNEQFF	TGTGCCAGCAGTCGCGGGCCCTTCGGTTACAATGAGCAGTTCTTC
17	TRBJ2-4	NA	TRBV7-9	NA	CASSLVESLLAKNIQYF	TGTGCCAGCAGCTTAGTGGAGAGCCTACTAGCCAAAAACATTCAGTACTTC
15	TRBJ2-3	NA	TRBV6-1	TRBD1	CASTHRGLWEDTQYF	TGTGCCAGCACCCACAGGGGCCTGTGGGAGGATACGCAGTATTTT
15	TRBJ2-7	NA	TRBV20-1	NA	CSASIGGILTYEQYF	TGCAGTGCTAGCATAGGGGGGATCCTTACCTACGAGCAGTACTTC
15	TRBJ2-6	many	TRBV28	NA	CASSLAGSGANVLTF	TGTGCCAGCAGTTTGGCAGGGTCTGGGGCCAACGTCCTGACTTTC
13	TRBJ1-2	many	TRBV18	NA	CASSPDRYYGYTF	TGTGCCAGCTCACCCGACAGGTACTATGGCTACACCTTC
13	TRBJ1-2	few	TRBV6-5	TRBD1	CASSYTQGAGYTF	TGTGCCAGCAGCTACACCCAGGGGGCTGGCTACACCTTC
14	TRBJ2-1	many	TRBV11-3	NA	CASSPRASLNEQFF	TGTGCCAGCAGCCCCCGGGCTAGCTTAAATGAGCAGTTCTTC
12	TRBJ1-4	many	TRBV20-1	NA	CSARDPMKKVFF	TGCAGTGCTAGAGATCCGATGAAAAAGGTGTTTTTT
12	TRBJ2-7	NA	TRBV30	TRBD2	CGVGTSGNEQYF	TGTGGGGTGGGGACTAGCGGGAACGAGCAGTACTTC
16	TRBJ1-4	NA	TRBV5-5	NA	CASSLSPTGPNEKLFF	TGTGCCAGCAGCTTGAGTCCGACAGGACCTAATGAAAAACTGTTTTTT
13	TRBJ2-5	NA	TRBV25-1	NA	CASSGGAVETQYF	TGTGCCAGCAGTGGTGGAGCTGTGGAGACCCAGTACTTC
15	TRBJ2-5	few	TRBV7-9	NA	CASSLGTARRETQYF	TGTGCCAGCAGCTTAGGGACGGCAAGACGGGAGACCCAGTACTTC
15	TRBJ1-4	few	TRBV24-1	TRBD1	CATSDPGQGTEKLFF	TGTGCCACCAGTGACCCGGGACAGGGGACTGAAAAACTGTTTTTT
17	TRBJ1-1	few	TRBV20-1	TRBD1	CSARISDRGRANTEAFF	TGCAGTGCTAGGATTTCGGACAGGGGGCGGGCGAACACTGAAGCTTTCTTT
14	TRBJ2-1	few	TRBV5-1	NA	CASSLADFYNEQFF	TGCGCCAGCAGCTTAGCGGACTTTTACAATGAGCAGTTCTTC
13	TRBJ2-1	many	TRBV12-3/TRBV12-4	NA	CASSFWSENEQFF	TGTGCCAGCAGTTTCTGGTCCGAGAATGAGCAGTTCTTC
15	TRBJ1-1	NA	TRBV28	NA	CASSLWGALNTEAFF	TGTGCCAGCAGTTTATGGGGGGCTTTGAACACTGAAGCTTTCTTT
14	TRBJ1-1	NA	TRBV9	NA	CASSPYVRDTEAFF	TGTGCCAGCAGCCCCTATGTCCGGGACACTGAAGCTTTCTTT
14	TRBJ1-2	many	TRBV20-1	TRBD1	CSARDGQGGYGYTF	TGCAGTGCTAGAGACGGACAGGGGGGTTATGGCTACACCTTC
16	TRBJ2-1	many	TRBV27	TRBD2	CASSSVSGRSYNEQFF	TGTGCCAGCAGTTCAGTTAGCGGGAGGTCCTACAATGAGCAGTTCTTC
12	TRBJ1-1	many	TRBV4-3	NA	CASSQALRELFF	TGCGCCAGCAGCCAAGCCTTGCGAGAGCTCTTCTTT
12	TRBJ2-5	few	TRBV20-1	NA	CSAMEGRETQYF	TGCAGTGCTATGGAAGGGAGGGAGACCCAGTACTTC
14	TRBJ1-1	many	TRBV18	NA	CASSLSGPDTEAFF	TGTGCCAGCTCACTCTCGGGGCCGGACACTGAAGCTTTCTTT
14	TRBJ2-1	few	TRBV5-5	NA	CASIRTAENNEQFF	TGTGCCAGCATCCGGACAGCGGAGAACAATGAGCAGTTCTTC
15	TRBJ1-5	NA	TRBV18	NA	CASSPQWGDRQPQHF	TGTGCCAGCTCACCCCAGTGGGGGGATCGGCAGCCCCAGCATTTT
16	TRBJ2-3	few	TRBV7-6	NA	CASSLGAITSTDTQYF	TGTGCCAGCAGCTTAGGGGCGATCACTAGCACAGATACGCAGTATTTT
12	TRBJ2-2	NA	TRBV20-1	NA	CSARPVFGELFF	TGCAGTGCTAGACCAGTTTTCGGGGAGCTGTTTTTT
15	TRBJ1-5	few	TRBV27	NA	CASSLFGVGNQPQHF	TGTGCCAGCAGTTTATTTGGTGTCGGAAATCAGCCCCAGCATTTT
16	TRBJ2-6	few	TRBV27	NA	CASSVGASSGANVLTF	TGTGCCAGCAGTGTCGGGGCTTCCTCTGGGGCCAACGTCCTGACTTTC
14	TRBJ2-2	many	TRBV11-2	NA	CASSRRVNTGELFF	TGTGCCAGCAGCCGGAGGGTCAACACCGGGGAGCTGTTTTTT
14	TRBJ2-5	many	TRBV4-3	NA	CASSLMRFQETQYF	TGCGCCAGCAGCCTAATGAGGTTTCAAGAGACCCAGTACTTC
13	TRBJ2-3	NA	TRBV7-2	NA	CASSPDFPDTQYF	TGTGCCAGCAGCCCGGACTTCCCAGATACGCAGTATTTT
16	TRBJ1-2	many	TRBV4-2	TRBD1	CASSQGQGVQNYGYTF	TGTGCCAGCAGCCAGGGACAGGGAGTACAGAACTATGGCTACACCTTC
15	TRBJ2-3	many	TRBV4-2	TRBD2	CASSKTSGLQDTQYF	TGTGCCAGCAGCAAGACTAGCGGATTACAAGATACGCAGTATTTT
15	TRBJ1-1	many	TRBV28	TRBD1	CASSSGQAWNTEAFF	TGTGCCAGCAGTTCCGGACAGGCCTGGAACACTGAAGCTTTCTTT
14	TRBJ1-1	many	TRBV12-3/TRBV12-4	NA	CASSPRWGDTEAFF	TGTGCCAGCAGTCCAAGATGGGGGGACACTGAAGCTTTCTTT
18	TRBJ1-1	few	TRBV12-3/TRBV12-4	TRBD1	CASSPRRGQGGVNTEAFF	TGTGCCAGCAGTCCCAGGCGGGGACAGGGAGGGGTGAACACTGAAGCTTTCTTT
17	TRBJ2-2	few	TRBV4-3	TRBD2	CASSQVRTSGNTGELFF	TGCGCCAGCAGCCAAGTTAGGACTAGCGGGAACACCGGGGAGCTGTTTTTT
17	TRBJ2-5	many	TRBV20-1	TRBD2	CSARDVLAASYQETQYF	TGCAGTGCTAGAGACGTACTAGCGGCCTCGTACCAAGAGACCCAGTACTTC
11	TRBJ2-1	few	TRBV30	TRBD2	CAWSEREEQFF	TGTGCCTGGAGTGAGCGGGAGGAGCAGTTCTTC